This TCR beta chain was obtained from a study of T-cell reconstitution after alpha-beta-depleted transplantation in children. Turning to this clonotype: Its target is not known.

Germline lookup yields CDR1 SGHRS and CDR2 YFSETQ. This CDR3 has 12 amino acids. V was trimmed by 7 bases and J by 5 bases, leaving 12 bases between them. Study-wide results and caveats: By about two months after transplant, alpha-beta T cells reportedly arose from several hundred graft clones that had expanded.

Construction of the TCRbeta library involved unique molecular identifiers. TCRdb recomputed calls from the PCR reads with MiXCR, one row per CDR3 protein. The sample consists of roughly 790,000 distinct CDR3 sequences, approximately 15% of them appearing once. V and J are TRBV5-1 and TRBJ1-2; D not resolved. Material: PBMCs, mostly from graft donor cells, obtained 360 days after TCRalphabeta/CD19-depleted stem cell transplant. The sequence derives from a male patient under 18 who had a stem cell transplant for acute lymphoblastic leukemia, so the T cells may come from the graft donor. CDR3 DNA sequence: TGCGCCAGCTCGGAGCGACTGTATGGCTACACCTTC. Amino acid sequence: CASSERLYGYTF.